These 32 T cell receptor beta chains came from one sample sequenced in a study of beta chain features in type 1 diabetes. Expressed TCRB transcripts got sequenced, as all isolated RNA was reverse transcribed. This table comes from immunoSEQ multiplex PCR, and its TCRdb copy is limited to in-frame clones, with some not included. Of some 150,000 clones in the sample, around a tenth were seen once. The sequenced sample consisted of central memory CD4+ T cells from blood. Receptor source: a man aged 18 to 29 in good health.

CDR3 DNA: TGTGCCAGCAGTTATCCCAGGACTAGCGGGGGCCACGAGCAGTACTTC. Encoded protein: CASSYPRTSGGHEQYF. This rearrangement joins TRBV6-5 to TRBJ2-7; TRBD2 matches 13 bases. The length of the CDR3 is 16 residues. Germline V lookup: CDR1 MNHEY, CDR2 SVGAGI. V was clipped by 3 bases and J by 5 bases; unmatched bases: 7.

The chain joins TRBV6-6 to TRBJ1-2; 8 nucleotides match TRBD1. The V and J ends lost 6 bases and 4 bases, in that order; junction bases with no gene match: 7. Germline V CDR1 and CDR2: MNHNY, SVGAGI (reference sequence). The CDR3 totals 14 residues. The CDR3: CASSRGQGAYGYTF. The CDR3 DNA reads as TGTGCCAGCAGCCGCGGACAGGGAGCCTATGGCTACACCTTC.

This clone was seen a handful of times. The V gene is TRBV5-1, the J gene TRBJ1-4, with a weak D call TRBD1 (5 bases). The CDR3 consists of 14 residues. Germline loops: CDR1 SGHRS, CDR2 YFSETQ. Trimming pared 0 bases from V and 6 bases from J, leaving 9 bases between. CDR3 sequence: CASSLGWTHEKLFF. Here the CDR3 DNA reads TGCGCCAGCAGCTTGGGATGGACACATGAAAAACTGTTTTTT.

The table lists this clone with a few counts. The rearrangement joins TRBV18 to TRBJ1-5; maybe TRBD1 (5 bases). Germline CDR1 and CDR2: KGHSH and LQKENI. V lost 3 bases, J lost 0 bases, and 9 bases lay in between. The CDR3 sequence is 15 residues long. CDR3 amino acids: CASSPGGDSNQPQHF. DNA for the CDR3: TGTGCCAGCTCACCGGGGGGGGATAGCAATCAGCCCCAGCATTTT.

The chain has TRBV18 and TRBJ2-7; weak D call: TRBD1 (7 bases). V lost 2 bases, J lost 7 bases, and 18 bases lay in between. CDR1 is KGHSH, CDR2 LQKENI, per germline. This CDR3 is 15 amino acids long. The CDR3 here is CASSPDFQGGWEQYF. Written as DNA, the CDR3 is TGTGCCAGCTCACCAGACTTCCAGGGGGGTTGGGAGCAGTACTTC. Full variable domain (missing parts from reference TRBV18 and TRBJ2-7): NAGVMQNPRHLVRRRGQEARLRCSPMKGHSHVYWYRQLPEEGLKFMVYLQKENIIDESGMPKERFSAEFPKEGPSILRIQQVVRGDSAAYFCASSPDFQGGWEQYFGPGTRLTVT.

The sample holds a few counts of this clone. V is TRBV5-1 and J is TRBJ1-1; 7 bases map to TRBD1. The trim removed 4 bases at V and 6 bases at J, leaving 9 bases unmatched. The CDR3 contains 14 residues. Germline CDR1 reads SGHRS; CDR2 reads YFSETQ. The DNA for the CDR3 is TGCGCCAGCAGCCTGGGACAGTTTAGCCCTGAAGCTTTCTTT. This gives the protein CASSLGQFSPEAFF. The variable domain in full, with the rest retrieved from reference TRBV5-1 and TRBJ1-1, is KAGVTQTPRYLIKTRGQQVTLSCSPISGHRSVSWYQQTPGQGLQFLFEYFSETQRNKGNFPGRFSGRQFSNSRSEMNVSTLELGDSALYLCASSLGQFSPEAFFGQGTRLTVV.

This chain uses TRBV6-5 with TRBJ2-7, with D perhaps TRBD2 (6 bases). This CDR3 is built from 14 residues. CDR1 and CDR2 from the germline V gene are MNHEY and SVGAGI. Trimming cost V 7 bases and J 3 bases, with 16 bases left between them. The CDR3 coding sequence is TGTGCCAGCACTAGAAACCGGGGAGGCTACGAGCAGTACTTC. It codes for CASTRNRGGYEQYF.

The chain employs TRBV5-4 and TRBJ1-2; 8 bases are a match to TRBD1. This CDR3 comprises 18 residues. Unmatched junction bases numbered 19, after V lost 3 bases and J lost 6 bases. Looked up from germline, CDR1 is SGHNT and CDR2 is YYREEE (reference sequence). This CDR3 reads CASSSVPGQVDFKDGYTF. CDR3 in DNA: TGTGCCAGCAGCTCAGTCCCGGGACAGGTCGACTTTAAGGATGGCTACACCTTC.

The chain couples TRBV11-2 to TRBJ2-7; 11 positions agree with TRBD1. Germline V gene sequence: CDR1 SGHAT, CDR2 FQNNGV. The CDR3 spans 14 residues. V trimming: 5 bases; J trimming: 6 bases; junction bases outside the gene matches: 6. CDR3 nucleotides: TGTGCCAGCAGCCCGGGACAGGGGGACTCCGAGCAGTACTTC. It encodes CASSPGQGDSEQYF.

This clone was seen a few times. The chain is built from TRBV20-1 and TRBJ1-5, with a weak D call TRBD1 (6 bases). V dropped 8 bases and J dropped 11 bases, with 13 bases sitting between them. Germline V gives CDR1 DFQATT, CDR2 SNEGSKA (reference sequence). This CDR3 has 10 amino acids. CDR3 in amino acids: CSTGTPAQHF. DNA for the CDR3: TGCAGTACTGGGACACCCGCCCAGCATTTT.

This clone was detected many times. V gene TRBV5-4 combines with J gene TRBJ2-5; the D gene is possibly TRBD1 (5 bases). Germline V gene lookup returns CDR1 SGHNT and CDR2 YYREEE (reference sequence). The CDR3 runs to 13 residues. Between the trimmed V and J ends, which lost 3 bases and 2 bases, there was a span of 8 bases. DNA of the CDR3: TGTGCCAGCAGCTACGACAGTCAAGAGACCCAGTACTTC. Protein: CASSYDSQETQYF. Full variable domain (missing parts from reference TRBV5-4 and TRBJ2-5): ETGVTQSPTHLIKTRGQQVTLRCSSQSGHNTVSWYQQALGQGPQFIFQYYREEENGRGNFPPRFSGLQFPNYSSELNVNALELDDSALYLCASSYDSQETQYFGPGTRLLVL.

CDR3 nucleotides: TGTGCCAGCAGTGAAGGCACAGCAGGATACACCGGGGAGCTGTTTTTT. It encodes CASSEGTAGYTGELFF. The chain employs TRBV6-1 and TRBJ2-2; D gene uncertain. Trimming left V 1 base short and J 3 bases short, with 12 bases between. Germline CDR1 reads MNHNS; CDR2 reads SASEGT. The CDR3 runs 16 residues.

This clone was seen a handful of times. This chain connects TRBV30 to TRBJ2-2; D ambiguous. Germline lookup yields CDR1 GTSNPN and CDR2 SVGIG (reference sequence). The CDR3 extends over 13 amino acids. V gave up 6 bases and J gave up 5 bases, with 13 bases separating them. The CDR3 DNA sequence: TGTGCCTGCCGCCCCCCCGGTACCGGGGAGCTGTTTTTT. It translates to CACRPPGTGELFF. The whole variable domain, remainder taken from reference TRBV30 and TRBJ2-2, is SQTIHQWPATLVQPVGSPLSLECTVEGTSNPNLYWYRQAAGRGLQLLFYSVGIGQISSEVPQNLSASRPQDRQFILSSKKLLLSDSGFYLCACRPPGTGELFFGEGSRLTVL.

The rearrangement uses TRBV19 and TRBJ2-3; no clear D. This CDR3 is built from 15 residues. The V gene's germline CDR1 is LNHDA and CDR2 SQIVND (reference sequence). Between the trimmed V and J ends, which lost 3 bases and 0 bases, there was a span of 10 bases. CDR3: CASSMVSVSTDTQYF. In DNA form, the CDR3 reads TGTGCCAGTAGTATGGTGTCGGTTAGCACAGATACGCAGTATTTT.

Only a few counts were recorded for this clone. The chain uses TRBV5-6 and TRBJ2-2; TRBD1 might be the D (5 bases). CDR3 length: 15 amino acids. The V gene lost 1 base and the J gene lost 1 base, with 8 bases spanning the gap. Germline lookup yields CDR1 SGHDT and CDR2 YYEEEE. CDR3 nucleotides: TGTGCCAGCAGCTTGATCGACAGGAACACCGGGGAGCTGTTTTTT. Encoded protein: CASSLIDRNTGELFF.

This clone has only a few counts. The chain links TRBV7-9 to TRBJ2-3; 8 positions agree with TRBD2. The junction had 7 bases not matched to a gene; V was cut back by 5 bases and J by 6 bases. The germline CDR1 and CDR2 sequences are SEHNR and FQNEAQ (reference sequence). The CDR3 is 14 amino acids. This CDR3 reads CASSLGLAADTQYF. The CDR3 DNA is TGTGCCAGCAGCCTAGGACTAGCAGCCGATACGCAGTATTTT.

This clone has only a few counts. The chain joins TRBV30 to TRBJ2-2, with D tentatively TRBD1 (6 bases). The ends were cut back, 0 bases at V and 6 bases at J, with 14 bases in the middle. Per germline, CDR1 GTSNPN and CDR2 SVGIG (reference sequence). The CDR3 extends over 15 amino acids. CDR3 region: CAWSVRDNPPGELFF. CDR3 nucleotide sequence: TGTGCCTGGAGTGTTAGGGACAACCCTCCCGGGGAGCTGTTTTTT.

Only a few counts were recorded for this clone. V usage is TRBV7-6 and J usage is TRBJ2-7; TRBD1 matches 9 bases. CDR1 and CDR2 (germline): SGHVS, FNYEAQ. Unmatched junction bases numbered 14, after V lost 0 bases and J lost 5 bases. The CDR3 has 18 residues. CDR3 DNA: TGTGCCAGCAGCTTAGCGGCAGTGGACAGGGGCAAGGAGGACGAGCAGTACTTC. Translated: CASSLAAVDRGKEDEQYF.

The chain carries TRBV7-6 and TRBJ2-5, with 8 bases matching TRBD2. Germline V gene data show CDR1 as SGHVS and CDR2 as FNYEAQ. CDR3 length: 17 residues. V was clipped by 2 bases and J by 2 bases; unmatched bases: 10. DNA of the CDR3: TGTGCCAGCAGCTTATTCCCGACTAGCGAAGTACAAGAGACCCAGTACTTC. Amino acids: CASSLFPTSEVQETQYF. Supplemented by reference TRBV7-6 and TRBJ2-5, the full variable domain reads GAGVSQSPRYKVTKRGQDVALRCDPISGHVSLYWYRQALGQGPEFLTYFNYEAQQDKSGLPNDRFSAERPEGSISTLTIQRTEQRDSAMYRCASSLFPTSEVQETQYFGPGTRLLVL.

The chain is built from TRBV28 and TRBJ2-7; weak D call: TRBD1 (6 bases). From germline, CDR1 is MDHEN and CDR2 SYDVKM. Trimming removed 4 bases from V and 3 bases from J, with 19 bases in between. CDR3 length: 16 residues. In DNA form, the CDR3 reads TGTGCCAGCAGTTGGGGACACACCCCCGACTTCTACGAGCAGTACTTC. Translation gives CASSWGHTPDFYEQYF.

V and J are TRBV6-1 and TRBJ1-1; D is uncertain. This CDR3 is built from 14 residues. Germline CDR1 reads MNHNS; CDR2 reads SASEGT. Trimming left V 3 bases short and J 2 bases short, with 10 bases between. As DNA, the CDR3 is TGTGCCAGCAGTGACGATGGGCCCAACACTGAAGCTTTCTTT. Amino acid sequence: CASSDDGPNTEAFF.

This clone was detected a few times. This chain connects TRBV2 to TRBJ2-7; a weak D match, TRBD1 (5 bases). The CDR3 has 12 residues. Trimming left V 4 bases short and J 5 bases short, with 9 bases between. The germline gives CDR1 SNHLY, CDR2 FYNNEI. CDR3 region: CASSVDRNEQYF. CDR3 coding DNA: TGTGCCAGCAGTGTTGACAGAAACGAGCAGTACTTC.

This clone occurred a few times. The V and J genes are TRBV10-2 and TRBJ2-5, with D perhaps TRBD1 (6 bases). The V gene lost 0 bases and the J gene lost 4 bases, with 9 bases spanning the gap. CDR1 and CDR2 (germline): WSHSY, SAAADI. This CDR3 is built from 14 residues. The CDR3 DNA follows: TGCGCCAGCAGTGAGTCGAACAGGGCAGAGACCCAGTACTTC. Translation gives CASSESNRAETQYF.

V and J are TRBV5-1 and TRBJ2-5; 9 nucleotides match TRBD1. This CDR3 comprises 14 residues. V was pared by 4 bases and J by 5 bases, with 6 bases of the junction left unmatched. CDR1 is SGHRS and CDR2 is YFSETQ in the germline V gene. The CDR3 DNA reads TGCGCCAGCAGCGCGGGACAGGGCGGGGAGACCCAGTACTTC. Its translation: CASSAGQGGETQYF.

The chain recombines TRBV19 with TRBJ1-5, with D possibly TRBD1 on 6 matching bases. The CDR3 covers 16 residues. Trimming left V 5 bases short and J 1 base short, with 15 bases between. From germline, CDR1 is LNHDA and CDR2 SQIVND (reference sequence). The CDR3 spells CASSAGTLSSNQPQHF. In nucleotides, the CDR3 is TGTGCCAGTAGTGCCGGGACACTGAGCAGCAATCAGCCCCAGCATTTT.

The chain employs TRBV11-1 and TRBJ2-7; 9 bases fit TRBD2. This CDR3 has 15 amino acids. V was clipped by 6 bases and J by 1 base; unmatched bases: 7. In germline, CDR1 is SGHAT, CDR2 FQDESV (reference sequence). The CDR3 DNA follows: TGTGCCAGCAGTCCGAGCGGGGGGAATTCCTACGAGCAGTACTTC. Translated: CASSPSGGNSYEQYF.

This clone was seen many times. The chain recombines TRBV23-1 with TRBJ1-1; D is uncertain. TRBV23-1 is identified as an open reading frame with a role that is uncertain. This CDR3 spans 17 amino acids. V was pared by 8 bases and J by 0 bases, with 22 bases between. For the CDR3, the DNA is TGCGCCAGCGGAATTGGGGTTGGACTCGGAATGAACACTGAAGCTTTCTTT. This gives the protein CASGIGVGLGMNTEAFF.

V gene TRBV9 combines with J gene TRBJ2-2; D unclear. Looked up from germline, CDR1 is SGDLS and CDR2 is YYNGEE. CDR3 size: 13 residues. Trimming left V 0 bases short and J 4 bases short, with 4 bases between. CDR3 in DNA: TGTGCCAGCAGCGTAGCCTTCACCGGGGAGCTGTTTTTT. It is translated as CASSVAFTGELFF. The variable domain in full, with the rest retrieved from reference TRBV9 and TRBJ2-2, is DSGVTQTPKHLITATGQRVTLRCSPRSGDLSVYWYQQSLDQGLQFLIQYYNGEERAKGNILERFSAQQFPDLHSELNLSSLELGDSALYFCASSVAFTGELFFGEGSRLTVL.

The chain couples TRBV7-9 to TRBJ2-7, with 8 positions matching TRBD1. The trim removed 5 bases at V and 7 bases at J, leaving 4 bases unmatched. CDR3 length: 12 residues. Germline V gives CDR1 SEHNR, CDR2 FQNEAQ (reference sequence). CDR3 coding DNA: TGTGCCAGCAGCCGGGACAGGCGGGAGCAGTACTTC. Translated: CASSRDRREQYF.

In this sample, this clone turned up a few times. The chain combines TRBV5-5 with TRBJ1-6, with unresolved D. Germline CDR1 reads SGHKS; CDR2 reads YYEKEE (reference sequence). The V and J ends lost 4 bases and 0 bases respectively, with 14 bases between them. The CDR3 runs to 17 residues. CDR3 residues: CASSPRTVSSYNSPLHF. The CDR3 DNA reads as TGTGCCAGCAGCCCGAGAACTGTTAGCTCCTATAATTCACCCCTCCACTTT. Complete variable domain (other parts from reference TRBV5-5 and TRBJ1-6): DAGVTQSPTHLIKTRGQQVTLRCSPISGHKSVSWYQQVLGQGPQFIFQYYEKEERGRGNFPDRFSARQFPNYSSELNVNALLLGDSALYLCASSPRTVSSYNSPLHFGNGTRLTVT.

CDR3 coding DNA: TGCGCCAGCAGCCAAGAACTAGCGGGGGGATACAATGAGCAGTTCTTC. It specifies CASSQELAGGYNEQFF. The rearrangement uses TRBV4-1 and TRBJ2-1; TRBD2 matches 12 bases. Germline CDR1 is MGHRA and CDR2 is YSYEKL. Trimming cost V 0 bases and J 4 bases; bases outside gene matches: 1. The CDR3 contains 16 residues.

This clone was detected a few times. The chain is built from TRBV18 and TRBJ1-2; D call uncertain. Between the trimmed V and J ends, which lost 2 bases and 3 bases, there was a span of 10 bases. The CDR3 has 14 residues. Germline V gene sequence: CDR1 KGHSH, CDR2 LQKENI. The CDR3 reads CASSPVLRDYGYTF. The CDR3, as DNA: TGTGCCAGCTCACCAGTTCTCCGAGACTATGGCTACACCTTC. Supplemented by reference TRBV18 and TRBJ1-2, the full variable domain reads NAGVMQNPRHLVRRRGQEARLRCSPMKGHSHVYWYRQLPEEGLKFMVYLQKENIIDESGMPKERFSAEFPKEGPSILRIQQVVRGDSAAYFCASSPVLRDYGYTFGSGTRLTVV.